This section outlines one T cell receptor beta chain sequence together with its context. Its antigen is still unknown. CDR1 and CDR2 (germline): LGHDT, YNNKEL (reference sequence). This CDR3 contains 12 residues. V gave up 7 bases and J gave up 11 bases; unmatched junction bases: 8. CD4+ T cells were isolated after around 9 days of culture. Participants got two doses of BNT162b2 or mRNA-1273 vaccine. The healthy vaccine recipients, who had no prior SARS-CoV-2 infection, showed negative nucleocapsid antibodies. Half the medium was swapped for IL-2 medium on days 3 and 7. The sample is drawn from a study of vaccination effects on CD4 cells after COVID-19. The wider study: Samples that were drawn after vaccination came a median of 72 days after the second dose. Study-level findings and limits: Nearly all vaccine-induced clones in healthy recipients recognized only SARS-CoV-2.

Method: immunoSEQ multiplex PCR; TCRdb's copy keeps in-frame clones and lacks some. In the table there are fewer than 40,000 clones, about 74% of which are singletons. The sample was CD4+ T cells from PBMCs cultured without peptide, taken after COVID-19 vaccination. The rearrangement joins TRBV3-1 (or the pseudogene TRBV3-2) to TRBJ1-1, with 9 nucleotides matching TRBD1. The source is a human donor who received a COVID-19 vaccine. CDR3 nucleotide sequence: TGTGCCAGCAACACAGGGGGCCCTCGGGCTTTCTTT. This translates into CASNTGGPRAFF.